This passage covers 18 T cell receptor beta chains from one sample sequenced in a study of cytomegalovirus exposure and HLA in healthy donors. 60 Vbeta and 13 Jbeta primers were used in PCR. The method was immunoSEQ multiplex PCR; TCRdb's version includes in-frame clones alone and lacks a portion of them. The sample lists about 82,000 clones, approximately 81% occurring once. Sequencing was done on a sample of PBMCs. The receptors shown here come from a woman aged 45 to 65 in good health and CMV-seropositive.

This clone has more than one count but fewer than ten. The gene calls are TRBV11-3 and TRBJ2-5; the D gene is possibly TRBD2 (6 bases). Germline-derived CDR1 and CDR2 are SGHNT and YENEEA. The CDR3 is 14 residues long. Trimming cost V 5 bases and J 6 bases, with 16 bases left between them. CDR3 DNA: TGTGCCAGCAGCCCCGGAGGGGAGGTAAAGACCCAGTACTTC. Encoded protein: CASSPGGEVKTQYF.

The rearrangement links TRBV10-3 to TRBJ2-3; 8 bases map to TRBD2. From germline, CDR1 is ENHRY and CDR2 SYGVKD. The CDR3 consists of 15 residues. The ends lost 5 bases at V and 1 base at J; junction bases unmatched: 5. As DNA, the CDR3 is TGTGCCATCAGTAGGCGGGAGGCACGCACAGATACGCAGTATTTT. Translating gives CAISRREARTDTQYF.

This clone has just a few counts. The chain links TRBV5-4 to TRBJ1-3; D is unclear. V lost 3 bases to trimming and J lost 1 base, with 8 bases between them. This CDR3 comprises 14 residues. Germline CDR1 reads SGHNT; CDR2 reads YYREEE (reference sequence). The CDR3: CASSSQKSGNTIYF. The CDR3 DNA reads TGTGCCAGCAGCTCACAGAAGTCTGGAAACACCATATATTTT.

Many counts were recorded for this clone. At the DNA level, this CDR3 is encoded by other sequences in the same sample as well. The rearrangement uses TRBV6-5 and TRBJ2-2, with D tentatively TRBD2 (6 bases). V was clipped by 2 bases and J by 2 bases, with 9 bases between them. CDR3 length equals 15 residues. CDR1 MNHEY and CDR2 SVGAGI come from the germline V gene. For the CDR3, the DNA is TGTGCCAGCAGTTACGGAGGGGTCAACACCGGGGAGCTGTTTTTT. It translates to CASSYGGVNTGELFF.

There are a few counts of this clone. The V gene is TRBV19, the J gene TRBJ2-2, with D tentatively TRBD1 (5 bases). Between the trimmed V and J ends, which lost 4 bases and 3 bases, there was a span of 6 bases. The CDR3 consists of 13 residues. In germline, CDR1 is LNHDA, CDR2 SQIVND (reference sequence). CDR3 protein: CASSTRDTGELFF. For the CDR3, the DNA is TGTGCCAGTAGTACCAGGGACACCGGGGAGCTGTTTTTT. The whole variable domain, remainder taken from reference TRBV19 and TRBJ2-2, is DGGITQSPKYLFRKEGQNVTLSCEQNLNHDAMYWYRQDPGQGLRLIYYSQIVNDFQKGDIAEGYSVSREKKESFPLTVTSAQKNPTAFYLCASSTRDTGELFFGEGSRLTVL.

DNA of the CDR3: TGTGCCAGCAAATTAGCGGGAGGGGACTACGAGCAGTACTTC. Its translation: CASKLAGGDYEQYF. The chain has TRBV2 and TRBJ2-7, with TRBD2 identical over 11 bases. Germline assignment: CDR1 SNHLY and CDR2 FYNNEI. Losses at the gene ends were 7 bases for V and 3 bases for J; bases not matched to a gene: 5. The CDR3 length is 14 residues.

The chain has TRBV7-9 and TRBJ2-3; 8 bases are shared with TRBD2. CDR3 size: 15 residues. J gave up 0 bases and V 6 bases, and 5 bases lay outside the gene matches. Germline CDR1 and CDR2: SEHNR and FQNEAQ (reference sequence). The CDR3 protein is CASSYSGTSTDTQYF. As DNA, the CDR3 is TGTGCCAGCAGTTATAGCGGGACTAGCACAGATACGCAGTATTTT.

The chain is built from TRBV25-1 and TRBJ1-1; D is possibly TRBD1 (5 bases). CDR3 length: 12 residues. Germline V lookup: CDR1 MGHDK, CDR2 SYGVNS. The ends were cut back, 5 bases at V and 1 base at J, with 5 bases in the middle. The CDR3 sequence is CASSTGNTEAFF. The CDR3 DNA follows: TGTGCCAGCAGTACAGGGAACACTGAAGCTTTCTTT.

This rearrangement joins TRBV11-2 to TRBJ1-2; TRBD1 is a possible D gene (5 bases). Germline assignment: CDR1 SGHAT and CDR2 FQNNGV. The CDR3 sequence is 18 residues long. V shed 2 bases and J shed 5 bases, with 24 bases lying between them. The CDR3 loop is CASSLLAGGSPRGYGYTF. The CDR3 coding sequence is TGTGCCAGCAGCTTACTGGCGGGAGGTAGCCCTCGGGGGTATGGCTACACCTTC.

This chain connects TRBV6-1 to TRBJ1-5; the D is unclear. The germline V gene encodes CDR1 MNHNS and CDR2 SASEGT. Trimming took 2 bases from V and 0 from J, leaving 14 bases between them. The CDR3 loop spans 17 amino acids. CDR3 nucleotides: TGTGCCAGCAGTGAAAGCTGGGCAGCTATTAGCAATCAGCCCCAGCATTTT. Translated: CASSESWAAISNQPQHF.

The chain carries TRBV2 and TRBJ2-7; 9 bases fit TRBD2. V shed 3 bases, J shed 4 bases, and the junction held 4 bases outside the gene matches. This CDR3 is built from 14 residues. The germline V gene encodes CDR1 SNHLY and CDR2 FYNNEI. The CDR3 DNA sequence: TGTGCCAGCAGTGATTGGCGGGAGGGGTACGAGCAGTACTTC. Translation gives CASSDWREGYEQYF. Combining the CDR3 with reference TRBV2 and TRBJ2-7 gives the whole variable domain EPEVTQTPSHQVTQMGQEVILRCVPISNHLYFYWYRQILGQKVEFLVSFYNNEISEKSEIFDDQFSVERPDGSNFTLKIRSTKLEDSAMYFCASSDWREGYEQYFGPGTRLTVT.

This chain uses TRBV5-1 with TRBJ2-7; D unclear. The CDR3 covers 14 residues. Between the trimmed V and J ends, which lost 2 bases and 4 bases, there was a span of 13 bases. Per germline, CDR1 SGHRS and CDR2 YFSETQ. CDR3 region: CASSFLHTNYEQYF. The CDR3 nucleotides are TGCGCCAGCAGCTTCCTGCATACAAATTACGAGCAGTACTTC.

The rearrangement joins TRBV29-1 to TRBJ2-7; 9 nucleotides align to TRBD2. V was pared by 3 bases and J by 6 bases, with 6 bases of the junction left unmatched. CDR1 SQVTM and CDR2 ANQGSEA come from the germline V gene. The CDR3 contains 13 residues. The DNA for the CDR3 is TGCAGCGTTGATATGCGGGAGGGTTCCGAGCAGTACTTC. Its protein is CSVDMREGSEQYF.

Only one count was recorded for this clone. The sample has other DNA sequences that encode this CDR3 too. CDR3 DNA sequence: TGTGCCAGCAGTTTATCACAGGGGGTCGATGGCTACACCTTC. Residues: CASSLSQGVDGYTF. The V call is TRBV27, the J call TRBJ1-2, with 8 nucleotides matching TRBD1. CDR3 length equals 14 residues. The ends lost 0 bases at V and 6 bases at J; junction bases unmatched: 3. Germline loops: CDR1 MNHEY, CDR2 SMNVEV (reference sequence).

This clone came up once. The chain is built from TRBV5-1 and TRBJ1-4, with D possibly being TRBD1 (6 bases). Per germline, CDR1 SGHRS and CDR2 YFSETQ. Trimming took 4 bases from V and 6 from J, leaving 10 bases between them. CDR3 length equals 13 residues. The chain's CDR3 is CASSIRGYEKLFF. The DNA for the CDR3 is TGCGCCAGCAGCATCAGGGGTTATGAAAAACTGTTTTTT.

The chain uses TRBV5-6 and TRBJ2-1; 12 bases map to TRBD2. This CDR3 is 16 amino acids long. Per germline, CDR1 SGHDT and CDR2 YYEEEE. V gave up 4 bases and J gave up 4 bases; unmatched junction bases: 6. DNA for the CDR3: TGTGCCAGCAGCGCAGGACTAGCGGGGTTATACAATGAGCAGTTCTTC. It translates to CASSAGLAGLYNEQFF.

The chain has TRBV5-4 and TRBJ2-1, with a tentative D call TRBD2 (6 bases). CDR1 and CDR2 from the germline V gene are SGHNT and YYREEE (reference sequence). V shed 3 bases and J shed 4 bases, with 14 bases lying between them. CDR3 length: 15 amino acids. CDR3 coding DNA: TGTGCCAGCAGCTGGACCGAGGGGACTTACAATGAGCAGTTCTTC. This gives the protein CASSWTEGTYNEQFF.

The rearrangement links TRBV5-1 to TRBJ2-7, with TRBD1 matching over 7 bases. J was trimmed by 2 bases and V by 3 bases; bases with no gene match: 5. Per the germline V gene, CDR1 is SGHRS and CDR2 is YFSETQ. The CDR3 contains 14 residues. DNA for the CDR3: TGCGCCAGCAGCTACTGGGACAGTCCCTACGAGCAGTACTTC. Amino acid sequence: CASSYWDSPYEQYF.